The TCR beta chain under discussion was sequenced for a study of human CD8 memory T cell subsets. UMI-labeled 5' RACE was the method by which TCR beta libraries were made. Using the 5' RACE reads, TCRdb records one entry per CDR3 protein without DNA. The sample table sets out about 6,700 distinct CDR3 sequences. Turning to this clonotype: Its antigen is still unknown.

The CDR3 spans 13 residues. Germline V CDR1 and CDR2: MNHEY, SMNVEV (reference sequence). Whole-study results and caveats: The authors found that stem-like memory and precursor exhausted T cell repertoires overlapped minimally.

Sequences were obtained from CD8+ stem-like memory T cells (TSCM and TCM) sorted from PBMCs. Subset of the sample: stem-like memory CD8 T cells (TSTEM), CCR7+ PD-1- TIGIT-. This chain uses TRBV27 with TRBJ2-1. The TCR was taken from a human donor in good health. CDR3 in amino acids: CASSAGTYNEQFF.